This T cell receptor beta chain was captured in a study of shared clonotypes between healthy human individuals. Study results and limitations: The study found about 5% of naive CD4 clonotypes shared across a handful of donors. Generally, naive subsets came out with larger estimated richness than memory subsets.

The V gene's germline CDR1 is SQVTM and CDR2 ANQGSEA. The CDR3 totals 14 residues. The V gene lost 4 bases and the J gene lost 3 bases, with 15 bases spanning the gap. This clone has a single count. Its target is not known. The assay was immunoSEQ multiplex PCR, and TCRdb's table has in-frame clones only and misses some. The profile shows more than 1 million clones, more than 75% of them singletons. The TCR originated in a man between 18 and 29 years old in good health. Some clones in this sample may be carry-over from other donors' samples. Material: memory CD4+ T cells from PBMCs. Stated subset: CD45RA-negative fraction. The V gene is TRBV29-1, the J gene TRBJ1-2, with D maybe TRBD1 (6 bases). This chain's CDR3 is CSVAVTGGYYGYTF. The CDR3 DNA reads as TGCAGCGTTGCGGTGACAGGAGGTTACTATGGCTACACCTTC.